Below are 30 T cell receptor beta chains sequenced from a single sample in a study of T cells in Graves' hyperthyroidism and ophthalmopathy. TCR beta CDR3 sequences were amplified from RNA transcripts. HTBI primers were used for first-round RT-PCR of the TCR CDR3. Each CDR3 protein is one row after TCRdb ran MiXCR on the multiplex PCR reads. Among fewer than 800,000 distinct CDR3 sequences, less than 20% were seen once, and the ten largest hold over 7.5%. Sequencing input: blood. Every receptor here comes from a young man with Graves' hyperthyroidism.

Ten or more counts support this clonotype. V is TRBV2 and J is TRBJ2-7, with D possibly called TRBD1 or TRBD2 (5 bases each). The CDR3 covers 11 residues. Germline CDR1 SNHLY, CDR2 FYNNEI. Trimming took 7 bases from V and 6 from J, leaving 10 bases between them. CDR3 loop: CASNFGTEQYF. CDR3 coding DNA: TGTGCCAGCAATTTCGGGACCGAGCAGTACTTC.

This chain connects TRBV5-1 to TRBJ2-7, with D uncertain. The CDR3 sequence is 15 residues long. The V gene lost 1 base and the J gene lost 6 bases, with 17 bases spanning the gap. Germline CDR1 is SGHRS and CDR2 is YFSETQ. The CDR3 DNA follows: TGCGCCAGCAGCTTGAAGCAGACCCCCCAGTCCGAGCAGTACTTC. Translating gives CASSLKQTPQSEQYF. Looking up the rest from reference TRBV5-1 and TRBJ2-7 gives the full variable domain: KAGVTQTPRYLIKTRGQQVTLSCSPISGHRSVSWYQQTPGQGLQFLFEYFSETQRNKGNFPGRFSGRQFSNSRSEMNVSTLELGDSALYLCASSLKQTPQSEQYFGPGTRLTVT.

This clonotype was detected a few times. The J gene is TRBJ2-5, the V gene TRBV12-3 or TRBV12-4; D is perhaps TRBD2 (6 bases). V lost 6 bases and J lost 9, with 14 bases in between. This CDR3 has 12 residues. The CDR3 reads CASSGTGEAQYF. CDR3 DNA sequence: TGTGCCAGCAGCGGGACCGGGGAGGCCCAGTACTTC.

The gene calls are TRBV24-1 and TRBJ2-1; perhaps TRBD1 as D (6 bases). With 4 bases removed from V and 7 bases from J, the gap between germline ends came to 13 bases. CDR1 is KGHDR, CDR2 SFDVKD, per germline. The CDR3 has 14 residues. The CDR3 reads CATSDQTTGNEQFF. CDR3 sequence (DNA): TGTGCCACCAGTGACCAAACCACAGGGAATGAGCAGTTCTTC.

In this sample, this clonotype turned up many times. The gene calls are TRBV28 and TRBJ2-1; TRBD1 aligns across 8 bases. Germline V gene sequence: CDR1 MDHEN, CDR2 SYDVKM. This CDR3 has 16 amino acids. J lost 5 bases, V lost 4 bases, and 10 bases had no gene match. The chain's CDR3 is CASSSDRDRRDNEQFF. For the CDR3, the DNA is TGTGCCAGCAGTTCGGACCGGGACAGGAGGGACAATGAGCAGTTCTTC.

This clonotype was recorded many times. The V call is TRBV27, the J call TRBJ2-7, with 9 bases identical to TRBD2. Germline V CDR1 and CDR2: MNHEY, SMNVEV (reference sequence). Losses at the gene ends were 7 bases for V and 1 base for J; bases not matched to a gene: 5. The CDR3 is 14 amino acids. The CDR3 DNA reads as TGTGCCAGCACACCTAGCGGGGATTCCTACGAGCAGTACTTC. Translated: CASTPSGDSYEQYF.

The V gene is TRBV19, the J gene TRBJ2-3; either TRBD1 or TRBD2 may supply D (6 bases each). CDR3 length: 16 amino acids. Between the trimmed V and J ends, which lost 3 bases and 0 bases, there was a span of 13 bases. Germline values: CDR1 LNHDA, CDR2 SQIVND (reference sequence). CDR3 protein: CASSITGASSTDTQYF. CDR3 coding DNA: TGTGCCAGTAGTATTACGGGGGCCTCTAGCACAGATACGCAGTATTTT.

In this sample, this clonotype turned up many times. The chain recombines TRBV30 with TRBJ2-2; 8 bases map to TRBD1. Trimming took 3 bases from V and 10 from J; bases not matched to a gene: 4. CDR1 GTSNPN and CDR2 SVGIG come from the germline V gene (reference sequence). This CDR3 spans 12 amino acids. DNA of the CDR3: TGTGCCTGGAGCGGACAGGGATTGGAGCTGTTTTTT. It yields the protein CAWSGQGLELFF.

CDR3 in amino acids: CASSSPGLAGGQETQYF. The CDR3 region has the DNA TGTGCCAGTAGTTCTCCGGGACTAGCGGGAGGGCAAGAGACCCAGTACTTC. The J gene is TRBJ2-5, the V gene TRBV19, with 16 bases fitting TRBD2. Germline lookup yields CDR1 LNHDA and CDR2 SQIVND (reference sequence). J was trimmed by 2 bases and V by 5 bases; bases with no gene match: 5. This CDR3 is built from 17 residues. Together with reference TRBV19 and TRBJ2-5, the CDR3 gives the full variable domain: DGGITQSPKYLFRKEGQNVTLSCEQNLNHDAMYWYRQDPGQGLRLIYYSQIVNDFQKGDIAEGYSVSREKKESFPLTVTSAQKNPTAFYLCASSSPGLAGGQETQYFGPGTRLLVL.

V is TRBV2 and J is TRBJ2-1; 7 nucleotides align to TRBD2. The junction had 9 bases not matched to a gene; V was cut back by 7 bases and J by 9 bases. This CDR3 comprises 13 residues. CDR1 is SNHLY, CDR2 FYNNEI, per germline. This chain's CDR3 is CASKVWGGSEQFF. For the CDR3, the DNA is TGTGCCAGCAAGGTTTGGGGGGGGAGTGAGCAGTTCTTC.

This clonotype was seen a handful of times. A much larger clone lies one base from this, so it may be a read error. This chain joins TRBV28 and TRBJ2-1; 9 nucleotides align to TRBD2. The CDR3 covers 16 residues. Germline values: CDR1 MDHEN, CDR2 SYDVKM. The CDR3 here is CASSLASGGFYDEQFF. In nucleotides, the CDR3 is TGTGCCAGCAGTTTAGCCAGCGGGGGGTTCTACGATGAGCAGTTCTTC. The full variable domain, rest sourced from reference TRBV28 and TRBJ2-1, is DVKVTQSSRYLVKRTGEKVFLECVQDMDHENMFWYRQDPGLGLRLIYFSYDVKMKEKGDIPEGYSVSREKKERFSLILESASTNQTSMYLCASSLASGGFYDEQFFGPGTRLTVL.

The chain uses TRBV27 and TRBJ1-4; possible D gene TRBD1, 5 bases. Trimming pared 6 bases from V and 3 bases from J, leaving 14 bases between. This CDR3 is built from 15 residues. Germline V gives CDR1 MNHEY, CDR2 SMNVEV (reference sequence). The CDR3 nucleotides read TGTGCCAGCAGCCCCCGGACAAACCCTAATGAAAAACTGTTTTTT. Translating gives CASSPRTNPNEKLFF.

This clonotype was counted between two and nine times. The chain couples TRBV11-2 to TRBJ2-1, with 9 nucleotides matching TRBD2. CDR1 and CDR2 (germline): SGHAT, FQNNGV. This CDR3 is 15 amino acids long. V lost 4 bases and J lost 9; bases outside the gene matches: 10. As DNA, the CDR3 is TGTGCCAGCAGCTACTCGTGGGGCGGGAGGGGTGAGCAGTTCTTC. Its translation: CASSYSWGGRGEQFF.

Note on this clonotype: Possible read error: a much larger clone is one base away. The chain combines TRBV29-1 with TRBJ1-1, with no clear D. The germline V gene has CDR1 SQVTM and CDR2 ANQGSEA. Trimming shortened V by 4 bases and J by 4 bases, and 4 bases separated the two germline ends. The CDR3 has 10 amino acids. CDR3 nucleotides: TGCAGCGTTGGGGCCACTGAAGCTTTCTTT. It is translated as CSVGATEAFF.

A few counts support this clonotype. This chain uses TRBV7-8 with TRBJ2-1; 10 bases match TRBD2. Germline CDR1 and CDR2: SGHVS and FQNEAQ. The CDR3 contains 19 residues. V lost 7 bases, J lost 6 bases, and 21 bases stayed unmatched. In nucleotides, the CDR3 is TGTGCCAGCAAGATCGGCGCCGCCGAGCGGGGGGGCGCCCGCAATGAGCAGTTCTTC. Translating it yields CASKIGAAERGGARNEQFF.

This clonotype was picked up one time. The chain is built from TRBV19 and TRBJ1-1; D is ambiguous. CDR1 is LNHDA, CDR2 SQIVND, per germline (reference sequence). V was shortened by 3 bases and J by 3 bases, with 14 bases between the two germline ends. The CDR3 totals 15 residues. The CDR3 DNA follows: TGTGCCAGTAGTATTTACCCCCTGGCAGACACTGAAGCTTTCTTT. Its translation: CASSIYPLADTEAFF.

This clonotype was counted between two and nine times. Here the CDR3 DNA reads TGTGCCAGCAGCCATGGGACTAACTATGGCTACACCTTC. It specifies CASSHGTNYGYTF. The chain employs TRBV14 and TRBJ1-2; D is ambiguous. Germline V gene sequence: CDR1 SGHDN, CDR2 FVKESK. The CDR3 covers 13 residues. V was clipped by 3 bases and J by 0 bases, with 5 bases between them.

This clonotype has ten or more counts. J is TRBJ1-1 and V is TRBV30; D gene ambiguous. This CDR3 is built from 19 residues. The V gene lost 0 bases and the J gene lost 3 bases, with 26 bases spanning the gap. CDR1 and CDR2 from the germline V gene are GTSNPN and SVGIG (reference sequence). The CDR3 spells CAWSVNGVGPRRFDTEAFF. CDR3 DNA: TGTGCCTGGAGTGTAAATGGAGTAGGACCCCGGAGGTTCGACACTGAAGCTTTCTTT.

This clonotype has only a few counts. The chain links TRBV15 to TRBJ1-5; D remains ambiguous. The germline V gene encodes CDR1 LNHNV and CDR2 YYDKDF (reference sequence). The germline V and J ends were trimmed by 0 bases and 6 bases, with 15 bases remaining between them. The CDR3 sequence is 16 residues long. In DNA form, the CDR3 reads TGTGCCACCAGCAGAGATTCAAGGACGGTCTCTCAGCCCCAGCATTTT. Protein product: CATSRDSRTVSQPQHF. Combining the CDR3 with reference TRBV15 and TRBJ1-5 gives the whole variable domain DAMVIQNPRYQVTQFGKPVTLSCSQTLNHNVMYWYQQKSSQAPKLLFHYYDKDFNNEADTPDNFQSRRPNTSFCFLDIRSPGLGDTAMYLCATSRDSRTVSQPQHFGDGTRLSIL.

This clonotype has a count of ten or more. The DNA for the CDR3 is TGTGCCAGCAGCTTACTGGCGGGAGGGTTCGAGCAGTACTTC. It translates to CASSLLAGGFEQYF. The J gene is TRBJ2-7, the V gene TRBV11-2; 9 nucleotides agree with TRBD2. Trimming removed 2 bases from V and 6 bases from J; junction bases left unmatched: 5. This CDR3 comprises 14 residues. Germline CDR1 SGHAT, CDR2 FQNNGV.

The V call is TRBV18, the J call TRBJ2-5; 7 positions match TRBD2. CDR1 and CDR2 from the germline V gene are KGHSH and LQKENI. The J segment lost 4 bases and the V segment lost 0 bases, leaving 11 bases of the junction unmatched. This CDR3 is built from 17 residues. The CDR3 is CASSPPKQTSLGETQYF. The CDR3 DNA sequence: TGTGCCAGCTCACCACCCAAACAGACTAGCCTGGGAGAGACCCAGTACTTC.

The CDR3 is CSVRKIRGYTF. In nucleotides, the CDR3 is TGCAGCGTCAGAAAGATTCGTGGCTACACCTTC. The V gene is TRBV29-1, the J gene TRBJ1-2; no firm D call. The CDR3 spans 11 residues. The V and J ends lost 6 bases and 7 bases respectively, with 12 bases between them. Germline CDR1 reads SQVTM; CDR2 reads ANQGSEA.

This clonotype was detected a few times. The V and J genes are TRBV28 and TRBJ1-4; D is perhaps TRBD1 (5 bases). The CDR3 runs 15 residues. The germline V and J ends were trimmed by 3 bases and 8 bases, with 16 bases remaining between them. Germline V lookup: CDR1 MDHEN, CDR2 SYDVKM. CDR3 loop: CASSFTTGVHEKLFF. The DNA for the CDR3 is TGTGCCAGCAGTTTCACGACGGGGGTGCACGAAAAACTGTTTTTT.

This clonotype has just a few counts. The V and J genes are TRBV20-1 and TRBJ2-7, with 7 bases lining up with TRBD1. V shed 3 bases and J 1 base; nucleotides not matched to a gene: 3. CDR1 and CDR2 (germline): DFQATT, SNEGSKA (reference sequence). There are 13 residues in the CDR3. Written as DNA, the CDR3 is TGCAGTGCTAGTTCGGGACAGTCCTACGAGCAGTACTTC. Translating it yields CSASSGQSYEQYF.

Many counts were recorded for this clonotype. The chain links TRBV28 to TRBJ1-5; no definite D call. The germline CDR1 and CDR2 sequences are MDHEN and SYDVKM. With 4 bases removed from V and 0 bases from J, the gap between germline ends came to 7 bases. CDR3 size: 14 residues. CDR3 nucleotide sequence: TGTGCCAGCAGTTCGGGTTTTAGCAATCAGCCCCAGCATTTT. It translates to CASSSGFSNQPQHF.

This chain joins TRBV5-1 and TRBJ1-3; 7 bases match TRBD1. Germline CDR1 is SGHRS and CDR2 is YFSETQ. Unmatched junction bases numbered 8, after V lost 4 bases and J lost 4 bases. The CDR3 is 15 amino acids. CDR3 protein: CASSASTGPGNTIYF. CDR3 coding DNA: TGCGCCAGCAGCGCTTCGACAGGGCCCGGAAACACCATATATTTT.

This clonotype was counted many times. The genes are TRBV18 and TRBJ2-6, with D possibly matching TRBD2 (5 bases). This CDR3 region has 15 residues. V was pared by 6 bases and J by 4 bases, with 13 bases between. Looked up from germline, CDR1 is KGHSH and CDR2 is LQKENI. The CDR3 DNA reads TGTGCCAGCTCCCCGTGGACGGGAGGGGCCAACGTCCTGACTTTC. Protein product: CASSPWTGGANVLTF.

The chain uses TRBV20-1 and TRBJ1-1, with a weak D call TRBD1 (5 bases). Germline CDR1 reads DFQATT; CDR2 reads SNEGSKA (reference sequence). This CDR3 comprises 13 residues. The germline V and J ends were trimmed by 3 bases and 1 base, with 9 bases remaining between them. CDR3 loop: CSARGLGNTEAFF. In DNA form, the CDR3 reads TGCAGTGCTAGGGGACTGGGGAACACTGAAGCTTTCTTT.

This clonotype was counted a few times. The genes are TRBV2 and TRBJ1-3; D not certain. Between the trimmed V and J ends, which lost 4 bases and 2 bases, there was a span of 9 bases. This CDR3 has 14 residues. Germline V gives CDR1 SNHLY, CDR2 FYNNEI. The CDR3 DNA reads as TGTGCCAGCAGTGGCGAGGGTACTGGAAACACCATATATTTT. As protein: CASSGEGTGNTIYF.

The CDR3 region has the DNA TGCAGTGCTCCCCGGACTAGGGGGGCCTACAATGAGCAGTTCTTC. It encodes CSAPRTRGAYNEQFF. The chain employs TRBV20-1 and TRBJ2-1, with a weak D call TRBD2 (7 bases). V lost 5 bases to trimming and J lost 2 bases, with 16 bases between them. This CDR3 is 15 amino acids long. Germline values: CDR1 DFQATT, CDR2 SNEGSKA (reference sequence).